A selection of T cell receptor beta chains follows, all from one sample in a study of glioma-infiltrating T cells after dendritic cell vaccination. Some clones are missing from TCRdb's copy, which holds only in-frame ones; the method was immunoSEQ multiplex PCR. The sample records tens of thousands of clones, approximately 82% being singletons. This specimen was blood, taken before dendritic cell vaccination. Every receptor here comes from a human donor with glioblastoma. The CDR3 runs from the conserved cysteine through the conserved F or W. The order of the fields is CDR3 protein, CDR3 DNA, clone size, D gene, J gene, V gene. A D gene is named only where the DNA matches it firmly. Clone size is not always given. Where it is, it says once, few, many or a class for expanded clones.

CDR3aa: CASRSLGQASNEQFF
CDR3nt: TGTGCCAGCAGATCCCTGGGACAGGCTAGCAATGAGCAGTTCTTC
abundance: few
d_gene: TRBD1
j_gene: TRBJ2-1
v_gene: TRBV27

CDR3aa: CASSQTWDRGYGYTF
CDR3nt: TGTGCCAGCAGCCAAACCTGGGACAGGGGATATGGCTACACCTTC
abundance: .
d_gene: TRBD1
j_gene: TRBJ1-2
v_gene: TRBV6-5

CDR3aa: CAWSARLDRANYGYTF
CDR3nt: TGTGCCTGGAGTGCCAGGTTGGACAGGGCTAACTATGGCTACACCTTC
abundance: few
d_gene: TRBD1
j_gene: TRBJ1-2
v_gene: TRBV30

CDR3aa: CASSYSGLAKNIQYF
CDR3nt: TGTGCCAGCAGTTACTCTGGGCTAGCCAAAAACATTCAGTACTTC
abundance: .
d_gene: .
j_gene: TRBJ2-4
v_gene: TRBV6-5

CDR3aa: CASSWLGGSEEQYF
CDR3nt: TGTGCCAGCAGTTGGTTGGGGGGGTCCGAAGAGCAGTACTTC
abundance: once
d_gene: TRBD2
j_gene: TRBJ2-7
v_gene: TRBV27

CDR3aa: CASSISGASSYEQYF
CDR3nt: TGTGCCAGTAGTATAAGCGGGGCTAGCTCCTACGAGCAGTACTTC
abundance: .
d_gene: TRBD2
j_gene: TRBJ2-7
v_gene: TRBV19

CDR3aa: CASSYGGPYNEQFF
CDR3nt: TGTGCCAGCAGTTATGGAGGACCCTACAATGAGCAGTTCTTC
abundance: .
d_gene: .
j_gene: TRBJ2-1
v_gene: TRBV27

CDR3aa: CASSGLYADTQYF
CDR3nt: TGTGCCAGCAGCGGACTATACGCAGATACGCAGTATTTT
abundance: .
d_gene: .
j_gene: TRBJ2-3
v_gene: TRBV9

CDR3aa: CASGLLQGTTGELFF
CDR3nt: TGTGCTAGTGGTTTGCTACAGGGGACCACCGGGGAGCTGTTTTTT
abundance: .
d_gene: TRBD1
j_gene: TRBJ2-2
v_gene: TRBV12-5

CDR3aa: CASSEYRTNEKLFF
CDR3nt: TGTGCCAGCAGTGAATACAGGACTAATGAAAAACTGTTTTTT
abundance: once
d_gene: .
j_gene: TRBJ1-4
v_gene: TRBV6-1

CDR3aa: CASSGQGASYEQYF
CDR3nt: TGTGCCAGTAGCGGACAGGGGGCTTCCTACGAGCAGTACTTC
abundance: once
d_gene: TRBD1
j_gene: TRBJ2-7
v_gene: TRBV19

CDR3aa: CASSATSGGSTDTQYF
CDR3nt: TGTGCCAGCAGCGCGACTAGCGGGGGCAGCACAGATACGCAGTATTTT
abundance: .
d_gene: TRBD2
j_gene: TRBJ2-3
v_gene: TRBV7-9

CDR3aa: CASSLGTGVPSGANVLTF
CDR3nt: TGTGCCAGCAGCCTGGGGACAGGGGTTCCCTCTGGGGCCAACGTCCTGACTTTC
abundance: .
d_gene: TRBD1
j_gene: TRBJ2-6
v_gene: TRBV7-9

CDR3aa: CSVESPSYNEQFF
CDR3nt: TGCAGCGTCGAATCCCCTTCCTACAATGAGCAGTTCTTC
abundance: .
d_gene: .
j_gene: TRBJ2-1
v_gene: TRBV29-1

CDR3aa: CASSLRGGGAGNEQFF
CDR3nt: TGTGCCAGCAGCTTACGGGGCGGGGGGGCCGGTAATGAGCAGTTCTTC
abundance: .
d_gene: TRBD2
j_gene: TRBJ2-1
v_gene: TRBV7-3

CDR3aa: CASSFGGSYEQYF
CDR3nt: TGTGCCAGCAGCTTTGGCGGTTCCTACGAGCAGTACTTC
abundance: .
d_gene: .
j_gene: TRBJ2-7
v_gene: TRBV11-2

CDR3aa: CASTTESSYNSPLHF
CDR3nt: TGTGCCAGTACCACAGAGAGCTCCTATAATTCACCCCTCCACTTT
abundance: .
d_gene: .
j_gene: TRBJ1-6
v_gene: TRBV19

CDR3aa: CASSPGQGSNQPQHF
CDR3nt: TGCGCCAGCAGCCCGGGACAGGGGAGCAATCAGCCCCAGCATTTT
abundance: few
d_gene: TRBD1
j_gene: TRBJ1-5
v_gene: TRBV5-1

CDR3aa: CASSDSENIQYF
CDR3nt: TGTGCCAGCAGCGACAGCGAAAACATTCAGTACTTC
abundance: .
d_gene: .
j_gene: TRBJ2-4
v_gene: TRBV7-3

CDR3aa: CASTLRGTGGEAFF
CDR3nt: TGTGCCAGTACCCTACGCGGGACAGGGGGTGAAGCTTTCTTT
abundance: .
d_gene: TRBD1
j_gene: TRBJ1-1
v_gene: TRBV19

CDR3aa: CARHPLAGPLQETQYF
CDR3nt: TGTGCCCGACACCCACTAGCGGGCCCTCTCCAAGAGACCCAGTACTTC
abundance: .
d_gene: TRBD2
j_gene: TRBJ2-5
v_gene: TRBV6-9

CDR3aa: CASSAMGQDEAFF
CDR3nt: TGCGCCAGCAGTGCTATGGGACAGGATGAAGCTTTCTTT
abundance: .
d_gene: TRBD1
j_gene: TRBJ1-1
v_gene: TRBV10-1

CDR3aa: CASSLKAAGRSYEQYF
CDR3nt: TGTGCCAGCAGCTTGAAGGCAGCGGGGCGCTCCTACGAGCAGTACTTC
abundance: .
d_gene: TRBD2
j_gene: TRBJ2-7
v_gene: TRBV5-5

CDR3aa: CASSSNPLAGGPFQYF
CDR3nt: TGTGCCAGCAGCTCGAATCCCCTAGCGGGGGGCCCTTTCCAGTACTTC
abundance: .
d_gene: TRBD2
j_gene: TRBJ2-5
v_gene: TRBV9

CDR3aa: CASDREASNYGYTF
CDR3nt: TGTGCCAGCGACAGGGAAGCTTCTAACTATGGCTACACCTTC
abundance: .
d_gene: TRBD1
j_gene: TRBJ1-2
v_gene: TRBV7-2

CDR3aa: CARSFVVDLDTQYF
CDR3nt: TGTGCCAGAAGCTTTGTTGTAGATTTGGATACGCAGTATTTT
abundance: .
d_gene: .
j_gene: TRBJ2-3
v_gene: TRBV5-3

CDR3aa: CASSPTTSGVQETQYF
CDR3nt: TGTGCCAGCTCACCCACGACTAGCGGGGTACAAGAGACCCAGTACTTC
abundance: .
d_gene: TRBD2
j_gene: TRBJ2-5
v_gene: TRBV18

CDR3aa: CASSTRTGVSYEQYF
CDR3nt: TGTGCCAGCAGCACGAGGACAGGAGTCTCCTACGAGCAGTACTTC
abundance: .
d_gene: TRBD1
j_gene: TRBJ2-7
v_gene: TRBV7-9

CDR3aa: CASSGLTGGNGYTF
CDR3nt: TGTGCCAGCAGTGGACTTACAGGGGGTAATGGCTACACCTTC
abundance: .
d_gene: TRBD1
j_gene: TRBJ1-2
v_gene: TRBV6-1

CDR3aa: CASSQDRGADRVRTEKLFF
CDR3nt: TGTGCCAGCAGCCAAGATAGGGGGGCGGACAGGGTGAGGACTGAAAAACTGTTTTTT
abundance: .
d_gene: TRBD1
j_gene: TRBJ1-4
v_gene: TRBV4-2

CDR3aa: CASSEHQGGIQPQHF
CDR3nt: TGTGCCAGCAGTGAGCACCAGGGGGGTATTCAGCCCCAGCATTTT
abundance: .
d_gene: TRBD1
j_gene: TRBJ1-5
v_gene: TRBV2

CDR3aa: CASSPRTGGYEQYF
CDR3nt: TGCGCCAGCAGTCCCCGGACAGGGGGCTACGAGCAGTACTTC
abundance: .
d_gene: TRBD1
j_gene: TRBJ2-7
v_gene: TRBV5-1

CDR3aa: CASSIRRTRYSNQPQHF
CDR3nt: TGTGCCAGTAGTATACGGAGGACCCGCTATAGCAATCAGCCCCAGCATTTT
abundance: .
d_gene: .
j_gene: TRBJ1-5
v_gene: TRBV19

CDR3aa: CASSARLVPGETQYF
CDR3nt: TGTGCCAGCAGCGCCAGACTAGTTCCCGGAGAGACCCAGTACTTC
abundance: once
d_gene: .
j_gene: TRBJ2-5
v_gene: TRBV9

CDR3aa: CASSQFGGGGSYEQYF
CDR3nt: TGTGCCAGCAGCCAATTCGGCGGGGGGGGATCCTACGAGCAGTACTTC
abundance: .
d_gene: TRBD2
j_gene: TRBJ2-7
v_gene: TRBV4-2

CDR3aa: CASSLAAGEETQYF
CDR3nt: TGCGCCAGCAGCTTGGCGGCAGGGGAAGAGACCCAGTACTTC
abundance: .
d_gene: .
j_gene: TRBJ2-5
v_gene: TRBV5-1

CDR3aa: CASSLTGLSYNEQFF
CDR3nt: TGTGCCAGCAGCTTGACAGGGCTCTCCTACAATGAGCAGTTCTTC
abundance: .
d_gene: TRBD1
j_gene: TRBJ2-1
v_gene: TRBV11-2

CDR3aa: CASSQGSTGRNSPLHF
CDR3nt: TGTGCCAGCAGCCAAGGGTCAACGGGGAGGAATTCACCCCTCCACTTT
abundance: .
d_gene: .
j_gene: TRBJ1-6
v_gene: TRBV4-2

CDR3aa: CASSSGQGSYEQYF
CDR3nt: TGCGCCAGCAGCTCGGGACAGGGGTCCTACGAGCAGTACTTC
abundance: .
d_gene: TRBD1
j_gene: TRBJ2-7
v_gene: TRBV5-1

CDR3aa: CASSHSPGTYKNIQYF
CDR3nt: TGCGCCAGCAGCCATTCCCCCGGGACATACAAAAACATTCAGTACTTC
abundance: .
d_gene: .
j_gene: TRBJ2-4
v_gene: TRBV4-1

CDR3aa: CASSSETGGDEQFF
CDR3nt: TGTGCCAGCAGCTCCGAGACAGGGGGCGATGAGCAGTTCTTC
abundance: .
d_gene: TRBD1
j_gene: TRBJ2-1
v_gene: TRBV11-1

CDR3aa: CASSKRAGGRGEQFF
CDR3nt: TGTGCCAGCAGCAAAAGGGCAGGGGGACGGGGTGAGCAGTTCTTC
abundance: .
d_gene: .
j_gene: TRBJ2-1
v_gene: TRBV21-1

CDR3aa: CASIRLGATNEKLFF
CDR3nt: TGTGCCAGCATTAGGTTGGGGGCGACTAATGAAAAACTGTTTTTT
abundance: .
d_gene: .
j_gene: TRBJ1-4
v_gene: TRBV2

CDR3aa: CASSLKAIQGIVGNTIYF
CDR3nt: TGTGCCAGCAGCCTAAAGGCGATCCAGGGCATAGTAGGAAACACCATATATTTT
abundance: .
d_gene: .
j_gene: TRBJ1-3
v_gene: TRBV7-6

CDR3aa: CASSTGQGTEAFF
CDR3nt: TGTGCCAGCAGCACCGGCCAGGGGACTGAAGCTTTCTTT
abundance: .
d_gene: .
j_gene: TRBJ1-1
v_gene: TRBV11-2

CDR3aa: CASSQIWGTGSDEQYF
CDR3nt: TGCGCCAGCAGCCAAATCTGGGGGACAGGGTCGGACGAGCAGTACTTC
abundance: .
d_gene: TRBD1
j_gene: TRBJ2-7
v_gene: TRBV4-3

CDR3aa: CASSLTSDGTGRNEKLFF
CDR3nt: TGTGCCAGCAGCTTAACGTCAGACGGGACAGGGAGGAATGAAAAACTGTTTTTT
abundance: .
d_gene: TRBD1
j_gene: TRBJ1-4
v_gene: TRBV7-3